A single sample gave rise to the 20 T cell receptor beta chains below, sequenced in a study of T cell repertoires in ileal Crohn's disease. The table came from immunoSEQ multiplex PCR; TCRdb's copy has only in-frame clones and leaves some out. In the table there are thousands of clones, roughly 79% of which are singletons. Input material: ileal tissue. The receptor set was obtained from an adult with Crohn's disease.

V gene TRBV10-2 combines with J gene TRBJ2-5, with 9 bases that match TRBD2. The V gene end was trimmed by 8 bases and the J gene end by 4 bases; junction bases not matched to a gene: 5. Per the germline V gene, CDR1 is WSHSY and CDR2 is SAAADI. The CDR3 contains 13 residues. The CDR3: CASAREGLETQYF. For the CDR3, the DNA is TGCGCCAGCGCGCGGGAGGGACTAGAGACCCAGTACTTC.

The chain carries TRBV29-1 and TRBJ1-4; 8 nucleotides agree with TRBD1. The germline V gene has CDR1 SQVTM and CDR2 ANQGSEA. There are 13 residues in the CDR3. V lost 3 bases, J lost 7 bases, and 4 bases stayed unmatched. CDR3 sequence: CSVDGQGGEKLFF. CDR3 nucleotides: TGCAGCGTTGACGGACAGGGCGGTGAAAAACTGTTTTTT.

This clone was observed once. This chain connects TRBV18 to TRBJ1-4; D is unresolved. The ends were cut back, 0 bases at V and 4 bases at J, with 6 bases in the middle. Germline V gene data show CDR1 as KGHSH and CDR2 as LQKENI. This CDR3 is built from 14 residues. The CDR3 nucleotides are TGTGCCAGCTCACCACCGACACTTAATGAAAAACTGTTTTTT. Protein sequence: CASSPPTLNEKLFF.

The sample holds a few counts of this clone. The gene calls are TRBV7-9 and TRBJ2-1; 9 bases are a match to TRBD1. Germline values: CDR1 SEHNR, CDR2 FQNEAQ (reference sequence). V gave up 6 bases and J gave up 9 bases; unmatched junction bases: 9. The CDR3 is 14 amino acids. The CDR3 coding sequence is TGTGCCAGCAGTCAACAGGGGGCGGTTTTTGAGCAGTTCTTC. Its translation is CASSQQGAVFEQFF.

The chain employs TRBV5-1 and TRBJ1-1; 7 bases match TRBD1. Germline loops: CDR1 SGHRS, CDR2 YFSETQ. J gave up 2 bases and V 4 bases, and 5 bases lay outside the gene matches. This CDR3 spans 14 amino acids. The DNA for the CDR3 is TGCGCCAGCAGCCCCGGGACAGCAAACACTGAAGCTTTCTTT. It codes for CASSPGTANTEAFF.

This sequence joins TRBV25-1 and TRBJ1-2; the D is unclear. V was cut by 4 bases and J by 5 bases, with 5 bases left in between. There are 11 residues in the CDR3. The germline CDR1 and CDR2 sequences are MGHDK and SYGVNS. The CDR3 nucleotides read TGTGCCAGCAGTGCACTGTATGGCTACACCTTC. Amino acid sequence: CASSALYGYTF.

This chain joins TRBV7-9 and TRBJ2-1; 12 nucleotides match TRBD2. With V trimmed by 3 bases and J by 6 bases, 3 bases remained unmatched. This CDR3 spans 15 amino acids. The germline V gene has CDR1 SEHNR and CDR2 FQNEAQ (reference sequence). The CDR3 sequence is CASSLTSGSGNEQFF. In DNA form, the CDR3 reads TGTGCCAGCAGCTTGACTAGCGGGAGCGGCAATGAGCAGTTCTTC.

The V gene is TRBV29-1, the J gene TRBJ1-2; no definite D call. Between the trimmed V and J ends, which lost 7 bases and 7 bases, there was a span of 13 bases. Germline assignment: CDR1 SQVTM and CDR2 ANQGSEA. The CDR3 covers 11 residues. Here the CDR3 reads CSAQGGVGYTF. The CDR3 bases are TGCAGCGCCCAAGGCGGAGTTGGCTACACCTTC.

This clone was seen a handful of times. The CDR3 DNA reads as TGTGCCAGCAGTGAAATCGTTTGGACTTCCCCCTACGAGCAGTACTTC. This codes for CASSEIVWTSPYEQYF. V gene TRBV6-1 combines with J gene TRBJ2-7; tentatively, D is TRBD2 (5 bases). This CDR3 has 16 residues. Germline V CDR1 and CDR2: MNHNS, SASEGT. V was pared by 2 bases and J by 2 bases, with 16 bases between.

The chain has TRBV27 and TRBJ2-7; weak D call: TRBD2 (7 bases). V lost 7 bases to trimming and J lost 3 bases, with 13 bases between them. The CDR3 covers 13 residues. Germline loops: CDR1 MNHEY, CDR2 SMNVEV (reference sequence). The CDR3 sequence is CASKGGANYEQYF. The CDR3 nucleotides are TGTGCCAGCAAAGGGGGGGCTAACTACGAGCAGTACTTC.

The chain carries TRBV7-9 and TRBJ2-7, with 14 bases matching TRBD2. The CDR3 contains 17 residues. V was pared by 1 base and J by 3 bases, with 5 bases of the junction left unmatched. Germline values: CDR1 SEHNR, CDR2 FQNEAQ (reference sequence). The CDR3 DNA reads as TGTGCCAGCAGCTTAGGGACTAGCGGGAGGAGGAACTACGAGCAGTACTTC. Its translation: CASSLGTSGRRNYEQYF.

This clone was detected only a few times. The chain links TRBV29-1 to TRBJ2-1; 8 nucleotides line up with TRBD1. V dropped 7 bases and J dropped 5; count of bases not matched to a gene: 10. The length of the CDR3 is 14 residues. Germline V gene lookup returns CDR1 SQVTM and CDR2 ANQGSEA. The CDR3 DNA reads TGCAGCGCTGAGAGGGACAGGCGACACAATGAGCAGTTCTTC. It is translated as CSAERDRRHNEQFF.

This clone was observed a handful of times. This sequence joins TRBV5-6 and TRBJ1-6; D is undetermined. V dropped 4 bases and J dropped 10 bases, with 12 bases sitting between them. Germline CDR1 reads SGHDT; CDR2 reads YYEEEE. The CDR3 is 13 residues long. CDR3 nucleotide sequence: TGTGCCAGCAGCCCGACCCTAGGATCACCCCTCCACTTT. This codes for CASSPTLGSPLHF.

The chain combines TRBV25-1 with TRBJ2-7, with 10 bases aligning to TRBD1. This CDR3 region has 15 residues. Germline CDR1 and CDR2: MGHDK and SYGVNS. After removal of 4 bases from V and 1 base from J, the junction contained 4 bases not matched to a gene. CDR3 loop: CASSAGDRGSYEQYF. The CDR3 DNA is TGTGCCAGCAGTGCTGGGGACAGGGGATCCTACGAGCAGTACTTC.

The chain combines TRBV11-2 with TRBJ1-2, with TRBD1 matching 7 bases. J gave up 7 bases and V 1 base, and 6 bases lay outside the gene matches. CDR1 and CDR2 from the germline V gene are SGHAT and FQNNGV. There are 14 residues in the CDR3. CDR3: CASSLAGTEGGYTF. CDR3 bases: TGTGCCAGCAGCTTAGCCGGGACAGAGGGTGGCTACACCTTC.

V gene TRBV7-8 combines with J gene TRBJ1-2, with 11 positions matching TRBD1. The CDR3 spans 16 residues. Germline V gene data show CDR1 as SGHVS and CDR2 as FQNEAQ. Trimming took 5 bases from V and 4 from J; bases not matched to a gene: 9. The CDR3 spells CASSPSGTGGGYGYTF. In nucleotides, the CDR3 is TGTGCCAGCAGCCCGAGCGGGACAGGGGGTGGCTATGGCTACACCTTC.

The chain combines TRBV11-2 with TRBJ1-2; 7 bases fit TRBD1. The V and J ends lost 2 bases and 3 bases, in that order; junction bases with no gene match: 0. Germline CDR1 reads SGHAT; CDR2 reads FQNNGV. The CDR3 length is 13 residues. CDR3 nucleotides: TGTGCCAGCAGCTTACAGGGGGACTATGGCTACACCTTC. It encodes CASSLQGDYGYTF. Filled out from reference TRBV11-2 and TRBJ1-2, the complete variable domain reads EAGVAQSPRYKIIEKRQSVAFWCNPISGHATLYWYQQILGQGPKLLIQFQNNGVVDDSQLPKDRFSAERLKGVDSTLKIQPAKLEDSAVYLCASSLQGDYGYTFGSGTRLTVV.

The chain combines TRBV7-9 with TRBJ1-2; perhaps TRBD1 as D (5 bases). This CDR3 is 15 amino acids long. V lost 4 bases and J lost 6, with 18 bases in between. Germline assignment: CDR1 SEHNR and CDR2 FQNEAQ (reference sequence). CDR3 bases: TGTGCCAGCAGCTCGGGGGGAGGGCTCATGCATGGCTACACCTTC. Translating it yields CASSSGGGLMHGYTF.

V and J are TRBV7-9 and TRBJ1-1, with TRBD1 matching over 8 bases. There are 14 residues in the CDR3. V lost 5 bases and J lost 4; bases outside the gene matches: 6. The V gene's germline CDR1 is SEHNR and CDR2 FQNEAQ (reference sequence). CDR3 in amino acids: CASSRTGYATEAFF. The DNA of the CDR3 is TGTGCCAGCAGCCGGACAGGGTACGCCACTGAAGCTTTCTTT.

The chain joins TRBV6-1 to TRBJ1-1; 7 positions agree with TRBD1. Germline V CDR1 and CDR2: MNHNS, SASEGT. The CDR3 sequence is 14 residues long. With V trimmed by 7 bases and J by 4 bases, 9 bases remained unmatched. DNA for the CDR3: TGTGCCAGCAACCCGGGACAGTCAATCACTGAAGCTTTCTTT. This sequence encodes CASNPGQSITEAFF.